This T cell receptor beta chain is drawn from a study of shared clonotypes between healthy human individuals. Produced via immunoSEQ multiplex PCR; TCRdb's table is partial and in-frame only. The data contain about 380,000 clones, about 96% of them singletons. With respect to this clone: Its antigen is currently unknown. The sample has other DNA sequences that encode this CDR3 too.

Overall study results and limits: For naive CD4 cells, 5% to 6.5% of clonotypes were shared across a few donors. Memory subsets generally showed smaller estimated richness than naive subsets did. The study found lower generation probabilities in non-shared clonotypes than in those shared by all four donors.

Sequenced input: memory CD8+ T cells sorted from blood. Described subset: CD45RO+ cells pooled with CCR7-negative TemRA cells. The clonotype was recovered from a man aged 25-40 years in good health.

This CDR3 reads CASSRTGGYEQYF. CDR3 nucleotide sequence: TGTGCCAGTAGTAGGACAGGGGGCTACGAGCAGTACTTC. This rearrangement joins TRBV19 to TRBJ2-7; 10 bases align to TRBD1. In germline, CDR1 is LNHDA, CDR2 SQIVND (reference sequence). The CDR3 is 13 residues long. The junction had 0 bases not matched to a gene; V was cut back by 4 bases and J by 3 bases.